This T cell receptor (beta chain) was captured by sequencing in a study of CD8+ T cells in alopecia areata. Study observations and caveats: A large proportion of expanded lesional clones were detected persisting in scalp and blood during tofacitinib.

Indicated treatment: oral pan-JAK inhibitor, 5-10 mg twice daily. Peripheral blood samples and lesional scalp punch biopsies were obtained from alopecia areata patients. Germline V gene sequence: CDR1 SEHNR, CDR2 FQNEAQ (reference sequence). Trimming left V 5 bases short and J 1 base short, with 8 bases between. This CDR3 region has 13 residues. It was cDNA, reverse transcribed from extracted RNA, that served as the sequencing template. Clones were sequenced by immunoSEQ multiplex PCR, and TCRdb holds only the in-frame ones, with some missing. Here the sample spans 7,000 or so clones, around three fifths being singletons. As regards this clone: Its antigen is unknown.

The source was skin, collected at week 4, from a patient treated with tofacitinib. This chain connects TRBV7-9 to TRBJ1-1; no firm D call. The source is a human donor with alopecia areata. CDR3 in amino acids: CASSRSSNTEAFF. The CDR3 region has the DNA TGTGCCAGCAGCCGCTCGTCGAACACTGAAGCTTTCTTT.